The next 26 T cell receptor beta chains were all read from a single sample in a study of shared clonotypes between healthy human individuals. Profiled with immunoSEQ multiplex PCR; TCRdb holds only in-frame clones, not every one. The table has 2 million to 2.5 million clones, roughly 92% seen once. What was sequenced was naive CD4+ T cells from PBMCs. The subset is: CD45RA+ positively selected. The source is a young man in good health. Some clones in this sample may be carry-over from other donors' samples.

V usage is TRBV18 and J usage is TRBJ2-7; maybe TRBD1 (5 bases). The CDR3 extends over 14 amino acids. The ends were cut back, 6 bases at V and 0 bases at J, with 12 bases in the middle. Germline V lookup: CDR1 KGHSH, CDR2 LQKENI. The CDR3 loop is CASSEQVSSYEQYF. CDR3 sequence (DNA): TGTGCCAGCTCGGAACAGGTGAGCTCCTACGAGCAGTACTTC.

The gene calls are TRBV10-3 and TRBJ2-7; unclear D gene. V lost 9 bases and J lost 5, with 14 bases in between. This CDR3 has 12 residues. Looked up from germline, CDR1 is ENHRY and CDR2 is SYGVKD. This CDR3 reads CAMGRAADEQYF. CDR3 DNA sequence: TGTGCCATGGGCCGGGCGGCGGACGAGCAGTACTTC.

This chain connects TRBV5-1 to TRBJ2-3, with D uncertain. This CDR3 is 17 amino acids long. Between the trimmed V and J ends, which lost 0 bases and 1 base, there was a span of 15 bases. The germline V gene encodes CDR1 SGHRS and CDR2 YFSETQ. The CDR3 sequence: CASSLDPPTAGTDTQYF. DNA for the CDR3: TGCGCCAGCAGCTTGGACCCTCCAACCGCGGGCACAGATACGCAGTATTTT.

This clone was counted once. The J gene is TRBJ2-7, the V gene TRBV5-6; tentative D call: TRBD1 (7 bases). Germline-derived CDR1 and CDR2 are SGHDT and YYEEEE. V lost 3 bases and J 2 bases, leaving 18 bases between the germline ends. This CDR3 contains 16 residues. The CDR3: CASSSEGRGLTYEQYF. The CDR3, as DNA: TGTGCCAGCAGCTCGGAGGGCAGGGGGTTGACCTACGAGCAGTACTTC. The full variable domain, with the rest looked up from reference TRBV5-6 and TRBJ2-7, is DAGVTQSPTHLIKTRGQQVTLRCSPKSGHDTVSWYQQALGQGPQFIFQYYEEEERQRGNFPDRFSGHQFPNYSSELNVNALLLGDSALYLCASSSEGRGLTYEQYFGPGTRLTVT.

The chain carries TRBV15 and TRBJ1-5; 7 bases line up with TRBD1. V was clipped by 3 bases and J by 2 bases; unmatched bases: 4. Germline values: CDR1 LNHNV, CDR2 YYDKDF (reference sequence). The CDR3 loop spans 15 amino acids. In nucleotides, the CDR3 is TGTGCCACCAGCAGTCGGCAGGGGGGCAATCAGCCCCAGCATTTT. It specifies CATSSRQGGNQPQHF.

This clone was observed once. The chain employs TRBV18 and TRBJ2-7, with D unresolved. CDR3 size: 16 residues. CDR1 KGHSH and CDR2 LQKENI come from the germline V gene. V dropped 3 bases and J dropped 2 bases, with 17 bases sitting between them. CDR3 in DNA: TGTGCCAGCTCACCCCCAAGGACCAGGCAAGCCTACGAGCAGTACTTC. Protein: CASSPPRTRQAYEQYF.

The chain couples TRBV11-1 to TRBJ1-1; TRBD1 is a possible D gene (5 bases). The germline V and J ends were trimmed by 10 bases and 1 base, with 10 bases remaining between them. The CDR3 has 12 residues. Per the germline V gene, CDR1 is SGHAT and CDR2 is FQDESV (reference sequence). CDR3 protein: CATQRGNTEAFF. The CDR3 coding sequence is TGTGCCACCCAGAGGGGGAACACTGAAGCTTTCTTT.

This clone appeared once. The genes are TRBV28 and TRBJ1-1, with unresolved D. Germline-derived CDR1 and CDR2 are MDHEN and SYDVKM. With 7 bases removed from V and 0 bases from J, the gap between germline ends came to 12 bases. The CDR3 spans 14 residues. CDR3 in amino acids: CASIPWTLNTEAFF. The CDR3 nucleotides read TGTGCCAGCATCCCGTGGACGCTGAACACTGAAGCTTTCTTT.

The chain combines TRBV25-1 with TRBJ2-7, with 10 nucleotides matching TRBD2. J was trimmed by 4 bases and V by 1 base; bases with no gene match: 7. This CDR3 spans 16 amino acids. Germline V gives CDR1 MGHDK, CDR2 SYGVNS. The CDR3 is CASSELNASGRYEQYF. The CDR3 DNA sequence: TGTGCCAGCAGTGAATTAAATGCTAGCGGGAGATACGAGCAGTACTTC.

This clone was seen just once. The rearrangement joins TRBV4-3 to TRBJ2-7; no clear D gene. The CDR3 consists of 13 residues. Per the germline V gene, CDR1 is LGHNA and CDR2 is YSLEER. Trimming took off 1 base at V and 5 bases at J, with 9 bases between the two ends. The CDR3 spells CASSQGPGNEQYF. In DNA form, the CDR3 reads TGCGCCAGCAGCCAAGGACCTGGGAACGAGCAGTACTTC.

V usage is TRBV19 and J usage is TRBJ1-1, with 8 bases aligning to TRBD1. The CDR3 runs to 15 residues. Germline V gene data show CDR1 as LNHDA and CDR2 as SQIVND (reference sequence). Germline trimming cut 5 bases from V and 5 bases from J; bases unmatched to any gene: 10. CDR3 DNA sequence: TGTGCCAGTAGTCAAATTGGACAGGGAAAGACTGAAGCTTTCTTT. Amino acids: CASSQIGQGKTEAFF.

The chain carries TRBV30 and TRBJ1-5; D gene ambiguous. Germline CDR1 reads GTSNPN; CDR2 reads SVGIG (reference sequence). The V and J ends lost 3 bases and 5 bases respectively, with 11 bases between them. The CDR3 totals 13 residues. CDR3 amino acids: CAWSAGGDQPQHF. The DNA for the CDR3 is TGTGCCTGGAGCGCGGGAGGCGATCAGCCCCAGCATTTT.

A note on this clone: This sample also contains other DNA sequences that code for the same CDR3. The chain employs TRBV28 and TRBJ1-5; no clear D gene. The CDR3 runs to 11 residues. V was pared by 4 bases and J by 7 bases, with 5 bases between. Germline-derived CDR1 and CDR2 are MDHEN and SYDVKM. This CDR3 is CASSSEQPQHF. The CDR3 DNA reads as TGTGCCAGCAGTTCCGAACAGCCCCAGCATTTT.

The CDR3, as DNA: TGTGCCAGCAGTTCCTACCTTGACAGGGGGGGAGATGGCTACACCTTC. Translated: CASSSYLDRGGDGYTF. The rearrangement links TRBV28 to TRBJ1-2; 9 nucleotides line up with TRBD1. This CDR3 spans 16 amino acids. The J segment lost 6 bases and the V segment lost 4 bases, leaving 12 bases of the junction unmatched. The germline V gene encodes CDR1 MDHEN and CDR2 SYDVKM.

The rearrangement joins TRBV7-2 to TRBJ2-2; 10 nucleotides match TRBD2. CDR3 length: 18 residues. J was trimmed by 1 base and V by 5 bases; bases with no gene match: 10. Germline lookup yields CDR1 SGHTA and CDR2 FQGNSA. The CDR3 bases are TGTGCCAGCAGCCCGACTAGCGGGTTCGATCGGAACACCGGGGAGCTGTTTTTT. It is translated as CASSPTSGFDRNTGELFF.

This clone was recorded once. Distinct nucleotide sequences in the sample also encode this CDR3. This chain joins TRBV27 and TRBJ1-1; maybe TRBD1 (6 bases). Between the trimmed V and J ends, which lost 3 bases and 5 bases, there was a span of 10 bases. Looked up from germline, CDR1 is MNHEY and CDR2 is SMNVEV (reference sequence). The CDR3 is 13 amino acids. The CDR3 DNA follows: TGTGCCAGCAGTTTCAGGGGTCGGACTGAAGCTTTCTTT. Its translation is CASSFRGRTEAFF.

The genes are TRBV5-4 and TRBJ2-1; perhaps TRBD2 as D (5 bases). Deletions cut 4 bases from V and 2 bases from J, with 13 bases between. Germline V gene sequence: CDR1 SGHNT, CDR2 YYREEE (reference sequence). This CDR3 is built from 15 residues. CDR3 in DNA: TGTGCCAGCAGCCCGTTGGGAGCGCCCTACAATGAGCAGTTCTTC. This sequence encodes CASSPLGAPYNEQFF.

The V gene is TRBV10-3, the J gene TRBJ1-2; D is perhaps TRBD1 (6 bases). In germline, CDR1 is ENHRY, CDR2 SYGVKD. This CDR3 comprises 15 residues. The V end was cut by 6 bases, the J end by 7 bases, with 21 bases between. The CDR3 nucleotides are TGTGCCATCAGAAGAACAGGGATTAATCGGAGTGGCTACACCTTC. Its translation: CAIRRTGINRSGYTF.

The count of this clone is one. The V call is TRBV5-4, the J call TRBJ2-5, with 7 bases fitting TRBD2. Trimming cost V 5 bases and J 2 bases; bases outside gene matches: 12. The germline V gene encodes CDR1 SGHNT and CDR2 YYREEE (reference sequence). The CDR3 covers 16 residues. CDR3 region: CASRTDLRRGQETQYF. CDR3 DNA: TGTGCCAGCAGAACCGACCTTAGGCGGGGGCAAGAGACCCAGTACTTC.

This clone has more than one count but fewer than ten. The chain recombines TRBV18 with TRBJ2-7, with D possibly TRBD1 on 5 matching bases. The CDR3 covers 13 residues. The germline gives CDR1 KGHSH, CDR2 LQKENI. The germline V and J ends were trimmed by 4 bases and 1 base, with 8 bases remaining between them. The CDR3 sequence: CASSQTDSYEQYF. CDR3 DNA sequence: TGTGCCAGCTCACAGACAGATTCCTACGAGCAGTACTTC.

This clone showed up just a few times. The chain carries TRBV28 and TRBJ1-5; no definite D call. The CDR3 runs 12 residues. CDR1 and CDR2 (germline): MDHEN, SYDVKM. The germline V and J ends were trimmed by 7 bases and 12 bases, with 16 bases remaining between them. CDR3 loop: CASTSPIGIQHF. Here the CDR3 DNA reads TGTGCCAGCACTAGCCCGATTGGGATCCAGCATTTT.

The rearrangement uses TRBV28 and TRBJ1-1, with 9 bases aligning to TRBD1. The V gene's germline CDR1 is MDHEN and CDR2 SYDVKM. The CDR3 length is 17 residues. V shed 7 bases, J shed 0 bases, and the junction held 12 bases outside the gene matches. The CDR3 loop reads CASTPPGQGFMNTEAFF. CDR3 bases: TGTGCCAGCACCCCTCCGGGACAGGGATTCATGAACACTGAAGCTTTCTTT.

The gene calls are TRBV5-3 and TRBJ1-3, with a possible D match to TRBD1 (6 bases). TRBV5-3 is noted as an ORF with a role that remains uncertain. The CDR3 extends over 17 amino acids. V gave up 2 bases and J gave up 0 bases, with 15 bases separating them. CDR3 amino acids: CARSFATGLSSGNTIYF. In DNA, the CDR3 is TGTGCCAGAAGCTTTGCGACAGGCCTTAGCTCTGGAAACACCATATATTTT.

The chain carries TRBV11-2 and TRBJ2-2; D ambiguous. V was clipped by 6 bases and J by 0 bases, with 14 bases between them. This CDR3 comprises 16 residues. Germline V CDR1 and CDR2: SGHAT, FQNNGV. The CDR3 DNA sequence: TGTGCCAGCAGGAAGAAGACGGGTCCGAACACCGGGGAGCTGTTTTTT. Protein: CASRKKTGPNTGELFF.

The genes are TRBV5-8 and TRBJ1-5, with a possible D match to TRBD1 (5 bases). V was clipped by 2 bases and J by 3 bases, with 9 bases between them. This CDR3 has 14 residues. The germline gives CDR1 SGHTS, CDR2 YDEGEE. CDR3 amino acids: CASSFYRINQPQHF. The CDR3, as DNA: TGTGCCAGCAGCTTTTACAGGATCAATCAGCCCCAGCATTTT.

This CDR3 is CASRRDSLYGYTF. The CDR3 nucleotides are TGTGCCAGCAGAAGGGACAGTCTGTATGGCTACACCTTC. The chain combines TRBV2 with TRBJ1-2; 7 positions agree with TRBD1. Germline lookup yields CDR1 SNHLY and CDR2 FYNNEI. V gave up 6 bases and J gave up 5 bases; unmatched junction bases: 6. The CDR3 sequence is 13 residues long.